Shown below are 16 T cell receptor beta chains from a single sample sequenced in a study of OX40 agonist ivuxolimab in advanced cancers. Only in-frame clones appear in the TCRdb table, and some are missing; sequencing was by immunoSEQ multiplex PCR. This sample carries tens of thousands of clones, roughly 88% of them seen once, and the ten largest clones take roughly 2.9%. The sample consisted of CD4+ or CD8+ T cells sorted from blood, taken in a trial of the OX40 agonist ivuxolimab. Receptors were obtained from an adult with an advanced solid tumor such as melanoma, head and neck, liver or kidney cancer.

This clone came up a few times. V gene TRBV5-4 combines with J gene TRBJ1-1; tentatively, D is TRBD1 (5 bases). The germline CDR1 and CDR2 sequences are SGHNT and YYREEE (reference sequence). Trimming pared 7 bases from V and 3 bases from J, leaving 19 bases between. CDR3 length equals 15 residues. The CDR3 here is CASGPRGPPDTEAFF. In nucleotides, the CDR3 is TGTGCCAGCGGTCCCCGGGGACCCCCGGACACTGAAGCTTTCTTT.

This chain connects TRBV5-6 to TRBJ1-1; perhaps TRBD1 as D (6 bases). Trimming took off 6 bases at V and 3 bases at J, with 12 bases between the two ends. This CDR3 contains 13 residues. Germline CDR1 and CDR2: SGHDT and YYEEEE. The CDR3 nucleotides are TGTGCCAGCACCGGACAGAGGTACACTGAAGCTTTCTTT. Its translation is CASTGQRYTEAFF.

The rearrangement links TRBV28 to TRBJ1-4; D is possibly TRBD1 (5 bases). The ends were cut back, 6 bases at V and 5 bases at J, with 13 bases in the middle. This CDR3 comprises 14 residues. Germline CDR1 is MDHEN and CDR2 is SYDVKM. The CDR3 sequence is CASRPRGQNEKLFF. DNA for the CDR3: TGTGCCAGCAGGCCGCGGGGCCAGAATGAAAAACTGTTTTTT.

This clone has a single count. The chain is built from TRBV7-3 and TRBJ2-3; possibly TRBD1 for D (5 bases). V was shortened by 5 bases and J by 2 bases, with 14 bases between the two germline ends. The CDR3 has 15 residues. Germline CDR1 and CDR2: SGHTA and FQGTGA. As DNA, the CDR3 is TGTGCCAGCAGCCTAGACAGAAGCTCCACAGATACGCAGTATTTT. Translated: CASSLDRSSTDTQYF.

To note about this clone: Other DNA sequences in the sample encode the same CDR3. This chain uses TRBV30 with TRBJ1-5; 7 bases agree with TRBD1. Germline CDR1 GTSNPN, CDR2 SVGIG (reference sequence). V lost 2 bases and J lost 5; bases outside the gene matches: 3. The CDR3 has 13 residues. The CDR3 sequence: CAWSPTGDQPQHF. The CDR3 bases are TGTGCCTGGAGTCCTACAGGGGATCAGCCCCAGCATTTT.

The CDR3 here is CAWGTGQPTNEQFF. CDR3 DNA sequence: TGTGCCTGGGGTACGGGACAGCCTACGAATGAGCAGTTCTTC. The V call is TRBV30, the J call TRBJ2-1, with 7 bases matching TRBD1. V trimming: 5 bases; J trimming: 7 bases; junction bases outside the gene matches: 11. CDR1 and CDR2 (germline): GTSNPN, SVGIG (reference sequence). This CDR3 spans 14 amino acids.

The chain employs TRBV19 and TRBJ2-7; a possible D gene is TRBD1 (5 bases). This CDR3 is built from 15 residues. V lost 4 bases, J lost 4 bases, and 17 bases lay in between. CDR1 is LNHDA and CDR2 is SQIVND in the germline V gene (reference sequence). CDR3 coding DNA: TGTGCCAGTAGTACCCGGACCGCAGGGCAGTACGAGCAGTACTTC. Translation: CASSTRTAGQYEQYF.

This clone was seen once. The chain has TRBV7-9 and TRBJ2-7; D is uncertain. The germline V gene has CDR1 SEHNR and CDR2 FQNEAQ (reference sequence). Trimming removed 4 bases from V and 0 bases from J, with 13 bases in between. The CDR3 is 15 residues long. The CDR3 nucleotides read TGTGCCAGCAGCTACCCCATGGGGTCCTCCTACGAGCAGTACTTC. Its translation: CASSYPMGSSYEQYF.

The gene calls are TRBV7-2 and TRBJ2-7; tentatively, D is TRBD1 or TRBD2 (5 bases each). V shed 7 bases and J shed 2 bases, with 21 bases lying between them. The CDR3 consists of 16 residues. Germline V gives CDR1 SGHTA, CDR2 FQGNSA. The CDR3 sequence: CASTEYAGRRTYEQYF. For the CDR3, the DNA is TGTGCCAGCACCGAGTATGCAGGGAGAAGAACCTACGAGCAGTACTTC.

This chain links TRBV29-1 with TRBJ1-5; a possible D gene is TRBD1 (5 bases). V lost 4 bases and J lost 5, with 12 bases in between. This CDR3 spans 13 amino acids. Germline lookup yields CDR1 SQVTM and CDR2 ANQGSEA. CDR3 protein: CSVGIGEDQPQHF. DNA of the CDR3: TGCAGCGTTGGTATAGGGGAAGATCAGCCCCAGCATTTT.

The chain employs TRBV7-3 and TRBJ1-6; D gene uncertain. Trimming removed 4 bases from V and 0 bases from J, with 7 bases in between. There are 15 residues in the CDR3. Germline CDR1 SGHTA, CDR2 FQGTGA. The CDR3 is CASSSDGSYNSPLHF. As DNA, the CDR3 is TGTGCCAGCAGCTCTGACGGCTCCTATAATTCACCCCTCCACTTT.

The J gene is TRBJ2-1, the V gene TRBV7-2; D gene uncertain. Germline V lookup: CDR1 SGHTA, CDR2 FQGNSA. The CDR3 is 15 amino acids. V lost 3 bases and J lost 4, with 13 bases in between. The CDR3 bases are TGTGCCAGCAGCTTTGAAGCGACCAATTACAATGAGCAGTTCTTC. Translation gives CASSFEATNYNEQFF.

This clone was counted a single time. CDR3 DNA sequence: TGCGCCAGCAGCTTGGGGGGACAGTCAGCCTACGAGCAGTACTTC. This gives the protein CASSLGGQSAYEQYF. This sequence joins TRBV5-1 and TRBJ2-5; 7 bases map to TRBD1. The J call may be in error: the DNA end matches TRBJ2-7 better. CDR1 is SGHRS and CDR2 is YFSETQ in the germline V gene. This CDR3 comprises 15 residues.

The chain joins TRBV10-1 to TRBJ1-1; TRBD1 matches at 7 bases. The CDR3 is 14 amino acids. With 6 bases clipped from V and 1 base from J, the junction kept 5 bases outside the gene matches. Germline V gene sequence: CDR1 WNHNN, CDR2 SYGVQD (reference sequence). The CDR3 spells CASSLGQPNTEAFF. Written as DNA, the CDR3 is TGCGCCAGCAGCCTGGGACAGCCGAACACTGAAGCTTTCTTT.

The chain joins TRBV6-1 to TRBJ2-7; D gene uncertain. CDR3 length: 13 amino acids. V gave up 5 bases and J gave up 3 bases, with 11 bases separating them. Germline values: CDR1 MNHNS, CDR2 SASEGT. The DNA for the CDR3 is TGTGCCAGCAGTATGTCCGTGAGCTACGAGCAGTACTTC. It encodes CASSMSVSYEQYF.

The V gene is TRBV25-1, the J gene TRBJ1-6, with TRBD1 matching 8 bases. The CDR3 totals 12 residues. The V segment lost 3 bases and the J segment 13 bases; nucleotides outside the gene matches: 2. Germline CDR1 is MGHDK and CDR2 is SYGVNS. The CDR3 DNA follows: TGTGCCAGCAGTGAGACAGGGGTGCCCCTCCACTTT. Protein sequence: CASSETGVPLHF.